The 16 T cell receptor beta chains presented below share a single source sample, sequenced in a study of T cell repertoires in cytomegalovirus infection. MiXCR was run by TCRdb on the reads, yielding one entry per CDR3 protein. The sample carries approximately 550,000 distinct CDR3 sequences, 15% to 20% recorded once. Sequencing was carried out using CD8+ T cells from PBMCs. The receptors were sampled from a human donor in good health (CMV status not recorded). Some clones in this sample may be carry-over from other donors' samples.

Ten or more counts support this clonotype. The rearrangement links TRBV27 to TRBJ2-1; 9 bases line up with TRBD2. Germline V CDR1 and CDR2: MNHEY, SMNVEV (reference sequence). CDR3 length equals 15 residues. Germline trimming cut 5 bases from V and 4 bases from J; bases unmatched to any gene: 6. The DNA of the CDR3 is TGTGCCAGCAGTCGTAGGACTAGCGCATACAATGAGCAGTTCTTC. This encodes CASSRRTSAYNEQFF.

The sample holds a few counts of this clonotype. A read error may account for a junction end that differs from germline. The genes are TRBV15 and TRBJ2-1; 7 nucleotides agree with TRBD2. This CDR3 has 16 residues. Germline CDR1 LNHNV, CDR2 YYDKDF (reference sequence). CDR3 in DNA: TGTGCCACCAGCGGAGAGCGGGGTCGCTCCTACAATGAGCAGTTCTTC. Protein sequence: CATSGERGRSYNEQFF.

This clonotype was seen more than once but under ten times. The chain combines TRBV4-1 with TRBJ2-3; D not certain. Germline V gives CDR1 MGHRA, CDR2 YSYEKL. With 6 bases removed from V and 0 bases from J, the gap between germline ends came to 7 bases. The CDR3 runs to 13 residues. The CDR3 region has the DNA TGCGCCAGCAGATCCCCTAGCACAGATACGCAGTATTTT. Encoded protein: CASRSPSTDTQYF.

CDR3 residues: CASSSPRDRGQWETQYF. The CDR3 DNA is TGTGCCAGCAGTTCCCCCCGGGACAGGGGACAGTGGGAGACCCAGTACTTC. This rearrangement joins TRBV12-3 or TRBV12-4 to TRBJ2-5; 10 bases match TRBD1. V was pared by 4 bases and J by 5 bases, with 13 bases of the junction left unmatched. This CDR3 comprises 17 residues.

In this sample, this clonotype turned up a few times. This chain joins TRBV27 and TRBJ2-2, with D possibly being TRBD1 or TRBD2 (5 bases each). Per germline, CDR1 MNHEY and CDR2 SMNVEV (reference sequence). The CDR3 loop spans 17 amino acids. Trimming removed 2 bases at V and 0 bases at J, with 13 bases between. The chain's CDR3 is CASSLKPGRTNTGELFF. DNA for the CDR3: TGTGCCAGCAGTTTAAAACCGGGACGAACGAACACCGGGGAGCTGTTTTTT.

The sample holds many counts of this clonotype. The gene calls are TRBV12-3 or TRBV12-4 and TRBJ2-1; D not certain. The CDR3 is made up of 13 amino acids. V was pared by 2 bases and J by 5 bases, with 7 bases between. The CDR3 is CASSLPDNNEQFF. The CDR3 coding sequence is TGTGCCAGCAGTTTACCTGACAACAATGAGCAGTTCTTC.

There are a few counts of this clonotype. This rearrangement joins TRBV6-1 to TRBJ2-7, with 10 bases fitting TRBD2. Per the germline V gene, CDR1 is MNHNS and CDR2 is SASEGT. The J segment lost 6 bases and the V segment lost 3 bases, leaving 5 bases of the junction unmatched. This CDR3 has 14 residues. CDR3 sequence: CASSERLAGVEQYF. CDR3 coding DNA: TGTGCCAGCAGTGAGAGGCTAGCGGGAGTCGAGCAGTACTTC.

This clonotype was counted a few times. The CDR3 coding sequence is TGTGCCAGCAGTTTATTAGACCCACAGGGAGTGGGCAATCAGCCCCAGCATTTT. Translated: CASSLLDPQGVGNQPQHF. This chain links TRBV27 with TRBJ1-5; weak D call: TRBD1 (6 bases). Trimming cost V 1 base and J 2 bases, with 18 bases left between them. The CDR3 sequence is 18 residues long. The germline gives CDR1 MNHEY, CDR2 SMNVEV (reference sequence).

The CDR3 spells CSARTRGLSYEQYF. As DNA, the CDR3 is TGCAGTGCCCGGACCAGGGGTCTATCCTACGAGCAGTACTTC. The chain has TRBV20-1 and TRBJ2-7; a weak D match, TRBD1 (6 bases). The germline gives CDR1 DFQATT, CDR2 SNEGSKA (reference sequence). The CDR3 runs 14 residues. V dropped 6 bases and J dropped 1 base, with 16 bases sitting between them.

This clonotype was picked up many times. The V gene is TRBV7-8, the J gene TRBJ1-2; TRBD1 is a possible D gene (5 bases). This CDR3 spans 14 amino acids. From germline, CDR1 is SGHVS and CDR2 FQNEAQ. With 2 bases removed from V and 3 bases from J, the gap between germline ends came to 10 bases. CDR3 region: CASSLTGPDYGYTF. In nucleotides, the CDR3 is TGTGCCAGCAGCTTAACGGGGCCAGACTATGGCTACACCTTC.

This clonotype was detected many times. The V gene is TRBV2, the J gene TRBJ2-1; D is unresolved. CDR3 size: 13 residues. In germline, CDR1 is SNHLY, CDR2 FYNNEI. Trimming left V 2 bases short and J 9 bases short, with 11 bases between. The chain's CDR3 is CASSETQNIEQFF. The CDR3 DNA reads as TGTGCCAGCAGTGAAACCCAGAATATTGAGCAGTTCTTC.

This clonotype was detected only a few times. The chain recombines TRBV2 with TRBJ2-6; D perhaps matches TRBD1 (6 bases). The CDR3 runs 16 residues. From germline, CDR1 is SNHLY and CDR2 FYNNEI. Trimming stripped 3 bases from V and 0 bases from J, with 9 bases between. CDR3 DNA sequence: TGTGCCAGCAGTGAGGACAGTTCCTCTGGGGCCAACGTCCTGACTTTC. Protein: CASSEDSSSGANVLTF.

The V gene is TRBV6-1, the J gene TRBJ1-1; no firm D call. This CDR3 is built from 12 residues. Germline lookup yields CDR1 MNHNS and CDR2 SASEGT. Trimming left V 4 bases short and J 5 bases short, with 8 bases between. CDR3 nucleotide sequence: TGTGCCAGCAGTGTCGGGCGAACTGAAGCTTTCTTT. The encoded protein is CASSVGRTEAFF.

The sample holds many counts of this clonotype. This chain connects TRBV28 to TRBJ1-4; TRBD1 aligns across 8 bases. The trim removed 2 bases at V and 6 bases at J, leaving 14 bases unmatched. Germline V gene sequence: CDR1 MDHEN, CDR2 SYDVKM. This CDR3 comprises 18 residues. CDR3 protein: CASSLPPIAQGADEKLFF. As DNA, the CDR3 is TGTGCCAGCAGTTTACCACCTATTGCCCAGGGGGCGGATGAAAAACTGTTTTTT.

This clonotype was seen at least ten times. The rearrangement uses TRBV5-1 and TRBJ2-3, with 13 bases lining up with TRBD2. CDR3 length: 14 residues. CDR1 is SGHRS and CDR2 is YFSETQ in the germline V gene. V lost 7 bases to trimming and J lost 2 bases; unmatched junction nucleotides: 1. Here the CDR3 reads CASGLAGDTDTQYF. As DNA, the CDR3 is TGCGCCAGCGGACTAGCGGGGGACACAGATACGCAGTATTTT.

This clonotype was counted at least ten times. This CDR3 is CASSPHLGGAYEQYF. The CDR3 nucleotides read TGTGCCAGCAGCCCCCACTTGGGGGGGGCCTACGAGCAGTACTTC. The chain recombines TRBV7-6 with TRBJ2-7, with 7 bases lining up with TRBD2. The CDR3 runs to 15 residues. From germline, CDR1 is SGHVS and CDR2 FNYEAQ. The junction had 9 bases not matched to a gene; V was cut back by 5 bases and J by 2 bases.